Listed below are T cell receptor beta chains from one sample, sequenced in a study of CD8+ T cells in alopecia areata. The data were produced by immunoSEQ multiplex PCR, yet TCRdb's version contains in-frame clones alone and is incomplete. The data show 220,000 or so clones, 57% seen once. The sequencing here drew on CD4+ T cells sorted from blood, taken at week 0. Receptor source: a human donor with alopecia areata. The CDR3 runs from the conserved cysteine through the conserved F or W. Fields, in order: clone size, V gene, J gene, D gene, CDR3 protein, CDR3 DNA. A D gene is named only where the DNA matches it firmly. The listing skips clone size in some rows; elsewhere it reads once, few, many or a size class.

abundance: -; v_gene: TRBV7-8; j_gene: TRBJ1-5; d_gene: -; CDR3aa: CASSPGGVISNQPQHF; CDR3nt: TGTGCCAGCAGCCCTGGTGGGGTGATTAGCAATCAGCCCCAGCATTTT
abundance: -; v_gene: TRBV28; j_gene: TRBJ2-1; d_gene: -; CDR3aa: CATLVLGGGSYNEQFF; CDR3nt: TGTGCCACCTTAGTTCTCGGGGGTGGCTCCTACAATGAGCAGTTCTTC
abundance: -; v_gene: TRBV30; j_gene: TRBJ2-6; d_gene: -; CDR3aa: CAWSTGGANVLTF; CDR3nt: TGTGCCTGGAGTACAGGTGGGGCCAACGTCCTGACTTTC
abundance: few; v_gene: TRBV29-1; j_gene: TRBJ2-3; d_gene: -; CDR3aa: CSVPAVGTDTQYF; CDR3nt: TGCAGCGTCCCTGCGGTGGGGACAGATACGCAGTATTTT
abundance: few; v_gene: TRBV7-2; j_gene: TRBJ1-5; d_gene: -; CDR3aa: CASSLVRDQPQHF; CDR3nt: TGTGCCAGCAGCTTAGTACGCGATCAGCCCCAGCATTTT
abundance: -; v_gene: TRBV30; j_gene: TRBJ2-1; d_gene: -; CDR3aa: CAWNGAGSARGSYNEQFF; CDR3nt: TGTGCCTGGAATGGTGCAGGGTCTGCAAGGGGGTCCTACAATGAGCAGTTCTTC
abundance: few; v_gene: TRBV11-2; j_gene: TRBJ1-2; d_gene: -; CDR3aa: CASSFDMAYGYTF; CDR3nt: TGTGCCAGCAGCTTTGACATGGCCTATGGCTACACCTTC
abundance: -; v_gene: TRBV10-2; j_gene: TRBJ2-7; d_gene: TRBD2; CDR3aa: CASSEAGGRGYEQYF; CDR3nt: TGCGCCAGCAGTGAGGCGGGCGGGAGGGGCTACGAGCAGTACTTC
abundance: few; v_gene: TRBV9; j_gene: TRBJ2-7; d_gene: TRBD1; CDR3aa: CASSAQGAREQYF; CDR3nt: TGTGCCAGCAGCGCACAGGGGGCGAGGGAGCAGTACTTC
abundance: -; v_gene: TRBV25-1; j_gene: TRBJ2-3; d_gene: -; CDR3aa: CASRKADTQYF; CDR3nt: TGTGCCAGCAGGAAGGCAGATACGCAGTATTTT
abundance: -; v_gene: TRBV6-5; j_gene: TRBJ2-7; d_gene: -; CDR3aa: CASRLADSYEQYF; CDR3nt: TGTGCCAGCAGGTTAGCCGACAGCTACGAGCAGTACTTC
abundance: -; v_gene: TRBV29-1; j_gene: TRBJ1-4; d_gene: -; CDR3aa: CSVLPTNEKLFF; CDR3nt: TGCAGCGTTCTGCCAACTAATGAAAAACTGTTTTTT
abundance: -; v_gene: TRBV30; j_gene: TRBJ2-3; d_gene: TRBD2; CDR3aa: CAWSVLAGGATDTQYF; CDR3nt: TGTGCCTGGAGTGTTTTAGCGGGAGGGGCCACAGATACGCAGTATTTT
abundance: few; v_gene: TRBV27; j_gene: TRBJ2-5; d_gene: -; CDR3aa: CASSFFPPVLGSAKETQYF; CDR3nt: TGTGCCAGCAGTTTCTTTCCCCCCGTGTTAGGGAGCGCCAAAGAGACCCAGTACTTC
abundance: -; v_gene: TRBV11-2; j_gene: TRBJ1-4; d_gene: -; CDR3aa: CASSTTGTAYEKLFF; CDR3nt: TGTGCCAGCAGCACAACCGGGACGGCGTATGAAAAACTGTTTTTT
abundance: -; v_gene: TRBV27; j_gene: TRBJ1-1; d_gene: -; CDR3aa: CASSFGGGSLNTEAFF; CDR3nt: TGTGCCAGCAGTTTTGGGGGGGGATCTCTGAACACTGAAGCTTTCTTT
abundance: -; v_gene: TRBV30; j_gene: TRBJ1-2; d_gene: TRBD1; CDR3aa: CAWRVKPTGGRVNYGYTF; CDR3nt: TGTGCCTGGAGGGTGAAACCGACAGGGGGAAGGGTGAACTATGGCTACACCTTC
abundance: -; v_gene: TRBV4-1; j_gene: TRBJ1-1; d_gene: -; CDR3aa: CASSHPNRNTEAFF; CDR3nt: TGCGCCAGCAGCCATCCCAACAGGAACACTGAAGCTTTCTTT
abundance: -; v_gene: TRBV13; j_gene: TRBJ2-7; d_gene: -; CDR3aa: CASSTGTSSYEQYF; CDR3nt: TGTGCCAGCAGCACCGGGACATCCTCCTACGAGCAGTACTTC
abundance: -; v_gene: TRBV29-1; j_gene: TRBJ1-1; d_gene: TRBD1; CDR3aa: CSVPGGGHNTEAFF; CDR3nt: TGCAGCGTCCCAGGGGGGGGGCATAACACTGAAGCTTTCTTT
abundance: -; v_gene: TRBV5-1; j_gene: TRBJ2-1; d_gene: -; CDR3aa: CASSPSTGTYNEQFF; CDR3nt: TGCGCCAGCAGCCCGTCGACAGGAACCTACAATGAGCAGTTCTTC
abundance: -; v_gene: TRBV6-5; j_gene: TRBJ1-2; d_gene: TRBD1; CDR3aa: CASSSPGTAYGYTF; CDR3nt: TGTGCCAGCAGTAGCCCCGGGACAGCGTATGGCTACACCTTC
abundance: once; v_gene: TRBV11-2; j_gene: TRBJ1-6; d_gene: -; CDR3aa: CASSLDALSPLHF; CDR3nt: TGTGCCAGCAGCTTAGATGCCCTCTCACCCCTCCACTTT
abundance: -; v_gene: TRBV9; j_gene: TRBJ2-5; d_gene: -; CDR3aa: CASSARYVAGRSETQYF; CDR3nt: TGTGCCAGCAGCGCCCGATACGTAGCCGGTCGGTCGGAGACCCAGTACTTC
abundance: -; v_gene: TRBV5-1; j_gene: TRBJ2-7; d_gene: -; CDR3aa: CASSFLGPRDEQYF; CDR3nt: TGCGCCAGCAGTTTTTTAGGGCCCCGCGACGAGCAGTACTTC
abundance: -; v_gene: TRBV7-3; j_gene: TRBJ2-1; d_gene: -; CDR3aa: CASRPREHNEQFF; CDR3nt: TGTGCCAGCCGCCCTCGGGAACACAATGAGCAGTTCTTC
abundance: -; v_gene: TRBV9; j_gene: TRBJ1-2; d_gene: -; CDR3aa: CASSSQVYGYTF; CDR3nt: TGTGCCAGCAGCTCACAGGTATATGGCTACACCTTC
abundance: few; v_gene: TRBV30; j_gene: TRBJ1-5; d_gene: -; CDR3aa: CAWSRTAGGLQPQHF; CDR3nt: TGTGCCTGGAGTCGCACGGCAGGAGGGCTCCAGCCCCAGCATTTT
abundance: -; v_gene: TRBV30; j_gene: TRBJ1-6; d_gene: TRBD1; CDR3aa: CAWQDRGRSPLHF; CDR3nt: TGTGCCTGGCAGGACAGGGGGCGTTCACCCCTCCACTTT
abundance: once; v_gene: TRBV18; j_gene: TRBJ2-5; d_gene: -; CDR3aa: CASSPGQVETQYF; CDR3nt: TGTGCCAGCTCACCTGGGCAGGTAGAGACCCAGTACTTC
abundance: few; v_gene: TRBV14; j_gene: TRBJ2-7; d_gene: TRBD1; CDR3aa: CASSQDLGQGAHEQYF; CDR3nt: TGTGCCAGCAGCCAAGATCTGGGACAGGGGGCACACGAGCAGTACTTC
abundance: -; v_gene: TRBV30; j_gene: TRBJ1-1; d_gene: -; CDR3aa: CAWSVKTGTEAFF; CDR3nt: TGTGCCTGGAGTGTGAAAACAGGGACTGAAGCTTTCTTT
abundance: -; v_gene: TRBV30; j_gene: TRBJ2-2; d_gene: -; CDR3aa: CAWSVGLAGTGELFF; CDR3nt: TGTGCCTGGAGTGTAGGTCTAGCAGGGACCGGGGAGCTGTTTTTT
abundance: -; v_gene: TRBV5-4; j_gene: TRBJ2-5; d_gene: TRBD2; CDR3aa: CASSLPLAGKGTQYF; CDR3nt: TGTGCCAGCAGCTTGCCACTAGCGGGAAAGGGGACCCAGTACTTC
abundance: few; v_gene: TRBV5-1; j_gene: TRBJ2-1; d_gene: TRBD2; CDR3aa: CASSFGSGRAIEQFF; CDR3nt: TGCGCCAGCAGCTTCGGTAGCGGGAGGGCCATTGAGCAGTTCTTC
abundance: -; v_gene: TRBV5-4; j_gene: TRBJ2-5; d_gene: -; CDR3aa: CASSYPVQETQYF; CDR3nt: TGTGCCAGCAGCTACCCCGTCCAAGAGACCCAGTACTTC
abundance: -; v_gene: TRBV4-2; j_gene: TRBJ2-3; d_gene: TRBD2; CDR3aa: CASSQLAGGPGTQYF; CDR3nt: TGTGCCAGCAGCCAGCTAGCGGGGGGGCCTGGTACGCAGTATTTT
abundance: -; v_gene: TRBV6-5; j_gene: TRBJ1-1; d_gene: -; CDR3aa: CASSYPSAREAFF; CDR3nt: TGTGCCAGCAGTTACCCGTCCGCGAGGGAAGCTTTCTTT
abundance: -; v_gene: TRBV18; j_gene: TRBJ1-2; d_gene: -; CDR3aa: CASSPPVYGGPGYYGYTF; CDR3nt: TGTGCCAGCTCACCACCGGTTTACGGGGGCCCCGGCTACTATGGCTACACCTTC
abundance: -; v_gene: TRBV9; j_gene: TRBJ2-7; d_gene: TRBD1; CDR3aa: CASSPGTGRYEQYF; CDR3nt: TGTGCCAGCAGCCCCGGGACAGGGCGGTACGAGCAGTACTTC
abundance: -; v_gene: TRBV27; j_gene: TRBJ2-7; d_gene: TRBD1; CDR3aa: CASSSRDRGPFDSSSYEQYF; CDR3nt: TGTGCCAGCAGTTCCCGGGACAGGGGACCCTTTGACTCTAGCTCCTACGAGCAGTACTTC
abundance: few; v_gene: TRBV29-1; j_gene: TRBJ2-1; d_gene: -; CDR3aa: CSAQDYNEQFF; CDR3nt: TGCAGCGCCCAAGATTACAATGAGCAGTTCTTC
abundance: -; v_gene: TRBV5-1; j_gene: TRBJ2-1; d_gene: -; CDR3aa: CASSPGGSPEQLF; CDR3nt: TGCGCCAGCAGCCCAGGGGGGTCCCCTGAGCAGCTCTTC
abundance: -; v_gene: TRBV6-5; j_gene: TRBJ1-1; d_gene: -; CDR3aa: CASRTDGADTEAFF; CDR3nt: TGTGCCAGCAGAACCGACGGGGCGGACACTGAAGCTTTCTTT
abundance: once; v_gene: TRBV19; j_gene: TRBJ1-2; d_gene: -; CDR3aa: CASEVSLTANYGYTF; CDR3nt: TGTGCCAGTGAAGTATCCTTGACAGCTAACTATGGCTACACCTTC
abundance: -; v_gene: TRBV29-1; j_gene: TRBJ2-5; d_gene: TRBD2; CDR3aa: CSGRTSGRGGETQYF; CDR3nt: TGCAGCGGCAGGACTAGCGGGAGAGGAGGGGAGACCCAGTACTTC